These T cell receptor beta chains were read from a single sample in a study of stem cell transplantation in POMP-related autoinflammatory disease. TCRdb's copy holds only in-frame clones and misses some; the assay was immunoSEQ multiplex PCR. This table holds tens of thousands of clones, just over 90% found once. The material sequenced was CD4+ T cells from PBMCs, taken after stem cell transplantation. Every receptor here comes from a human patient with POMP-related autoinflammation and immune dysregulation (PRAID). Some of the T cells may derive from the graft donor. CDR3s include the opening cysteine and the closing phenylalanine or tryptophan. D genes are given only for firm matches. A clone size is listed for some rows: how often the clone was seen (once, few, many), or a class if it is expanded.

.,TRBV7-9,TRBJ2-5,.,TGTGCCAGCAGCTTCCCTACTACGGGGACCCAGTACTTC,CASSFPTTGTQYF
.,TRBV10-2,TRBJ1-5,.,TGCGCCAGCCAGGGTGGCGATCAGCCCCAGCATTTT,CASQGGDQPQHF
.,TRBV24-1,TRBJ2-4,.,TGTGCCACCAGTGAGCCAGGGGTAGGGAACATTCAGTACTTC,CATSEPGVGNIQYF
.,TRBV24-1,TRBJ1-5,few,TGTGCCACCAGTGACTCAGGGGCGTTCCAGCCCCAGCATTTT,CATSDSGAFQPQHF
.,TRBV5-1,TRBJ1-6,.,TGCGCCAGCAGTGTGACAGGCGGAAATAATTCACCCCTCCACTTT,CASSVTGGNNSPLHF
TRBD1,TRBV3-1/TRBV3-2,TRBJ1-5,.,TGTGCCAGCAGCCAGGATACCGACAGGGTTCAAGGCAGCAATCAGCCCCAGCATTTT,CASSQDTDRVQGSNQPQHF
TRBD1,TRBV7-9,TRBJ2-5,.,TGTGCCAGCACTCATCCGGGACAGCAAGAGACCCAGTACTTC,CASTHPGQQETQYF
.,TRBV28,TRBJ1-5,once,TGTGCCAGCAGAGAGGACAGCCAGGGGCCCCAGCATTTT,CASREDSQGPQHF
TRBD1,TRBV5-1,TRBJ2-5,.,TGCGCCAGCAGAGGGACAGGGCCTGATAAGACCCAGTACTTC,CASRGTGPDKTQYF
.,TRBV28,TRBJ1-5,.,TGTGCCAGCAGTGGACCTGGGGCGGGGGGCAATCAGCCCCAGCATTTT,CASSGPGAGGNQPQHF
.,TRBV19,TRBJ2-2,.,TGTGCCAGTAGTATTGAGGGGTTGGTTTCCACCGGGGAGCTGTTTTTT,CASSIEGLVSTGELFF
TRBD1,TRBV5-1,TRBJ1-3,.,TGCGCCAGCAGCCGGGGGACAGACTCTGGAAACACCATATATTTT,CASSRGTDSGNTIYF
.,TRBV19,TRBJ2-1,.,TGTGCCAGTAGTATGCTTTCATTAATAATGCACAATGAGCAGTTCTTC,CASSMLSLIMHNEQFF
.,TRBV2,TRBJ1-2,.,TGTGCCAGCAGTTTCTATCGGGGGCAGGGCTATGGCTACACCTTC,CASSFYRGQGYGYTF